This entry features one T cell receptor beta chain sequence. The antigen is undetermined. This sample stems from a study of cytomegalovirus exposure and HLA in healthy donors. General study results and limits: In vitro, a few CMV-associated chains proved specific for CMV antigens. The study recorded some 160 TCR beta chains that were cytomegalovirus-associated.

Researchers ran the PCR with 60 Vbeta and 13 Jbeta primers. Sequenced by immunoSEQ multiplex PCR; TCRdb stores in-frame clones only, minus some. The sample shows roughly 170,000 clones, approximately 71% of them seen only once. Sequenced: PBMCs. This clonotype originated in a girl between 5 and 17 years old in good health and CMV-seronegative.

CDR3 region: CATEIWERGVYNEQFF. CDR3 bases: TGTGCCACCGAGATTTGGGAGCGGGGGGTCTACAATGAGCAGTTCTTC. The J gene is TRBJ2-1, the V gene TRBV5-6; 9 bases fit TRBD2. Germline assignment: CDR1 SGHDT and CDR2 YYEEEE. J was trimmed by 3 bases and V by 9 bases; bases with no gene match: 13. CDR3 size: 16 residues.